This T cell receptor (beta chain) is drawn from a study of T cell repertoires in cytomegalovirus infection. The study's findings and limits: Ex vivo, HLA-C-restricted CMV-specific TCR beta clonotypes prevailed over the rest of the response.

Concerning this clonotype: As yet, its antigen is unknown.

The V end was cut by 1 base, the J end by 2 bases, with 16 bases between. This CDR3 has 17 residues. TCRdb re-called the reads with MiXCR, one entry per CDR3 protein. Here the sample spans about 400,000 distinct CDR3 sequences, approximately 18% being singletons. The V and J genes are TRBV12-3 or TRBV12-4 and TRBJ2-3; no definite D call. This clonotype was sampled from a human donor in good health (CMV status not recorded). Some clones in this sample may be carry-over from other donors' samples. The sequenced material came from PBMCs. The CDR3: CASSLGVGSPPTDTQYF. The CDR3 bases are TGTGCCAGCAGTTTAGGAGTCGGCTCCCCCCCCACAGATACGCAGTATTTT.